A selection of T cell receptor beta chains follows, all from one sample in a study of blood T cell repertoires in COVID-19. TCRdb's table, derived via immunoSEQ multiplex PCR, lists solely in-frame clones and lacks some. The sample contains around 310,000 clones, just under 90% of which appear only once. The sequenced sample was PBMCs or T cells enriched from blood (not recorded which). Receptors were obtained from a woman younger than 45 who had recovered from COVID-19. Both conserved end residues are part of each CDR3. Each record gives: J gene, D gene, clone size, V gene, CDR3 DNA, CDR3 protein. A D gene is named only where the DNA matches it firmly. Clone size is shown for a subset of rows, as once, few, many or a class of expanded clone.

J: TRBJ1-5
D: -
size: -
V: TRBV4-1
DNA: TGCGCCAGCAGCCAAGTTCCAGGGGGCAATCAGCCCCAGCATTTT
CDR3: CASSQVPGGNQPQHF

J: TRBJ2-1
D: -
size: -
V: TRBV5-4
DNA: TGTGCCAGCAGCTCCCGAGGGCGGGAACACAATGAGCAGTTCTTC
CDR3: CASSSRGREHNEQFF

J: TRBJ2-5
D: TRBD1
size: -
V: TRBV6-2/TRBV6-3
DNA: TGTGCCAGCAGTAAAACAGGGGTCCAAGAGACCCAGTACTTC
CDR3: CASSKTGVQETQYF

J: TRBJ2-1
D: -
size: -
V: TRBV9
DNA: TGTGCCAGCAGCGTAGGGCAGGGGTATTCGAATGAGCAGTTCTTC
CDR3: CASSVGQGYSNEQFF

J: TRBJ1-6
D: TRBD1
size: -
V: TRBV7-9
DNA: TGTGCCAGCAGCTCGGGACAGATCCGTTCACCCCTCCACTTT
CDR3: CASSSGQIRSPLHF

J: TRBJ1-2
D: TRBD1
size: -
V: TRBV5-4
DNA: TGTGCCAGCAGCAGGGGGCGCGAGGAGGCCTATGGCTACACCTTC
CDR3: CASSRGREEAYGYTF

J: TRBJ2-2
D: -
size: -
V: TRBV2
DNA: TGTGCCAGCAGTAGGGCAGGGTTAAGGTTAACCGGGGAGCTGTTTTTT
CDR3: CASSRAGLRLTGELFF

J: TRBJ2-1
D: -
size: -
V: TRBV9
DNA: TGTGCCAGCAGCGTTGAGGGATACAATGAGCAGTTCTTC
CDR3: CASSVEGYNEQFF

J: TRBJ2-2
D: TRBD1
size: -
V: TRBV6-5
DNA: TGTGCCAGCAGTTACGGACAGGGAAGAGAAGACCGGGAGCTGTTTTTT
CDR3: CASSYGQGREDRELFF

J: TRBJ2-3
D: TRBD2
size: -
V: TRBV7-2
DNA: TGTGCCAGCAGCTTGGGACTAGCTCATACAGATACGCAGTATTTT
CDR3: CASSLGLAHTDTQYF

J: TRBJ1-5
D: -
size: few
V: TRBV23-1
DNA: TGCGCCAGCAGTCAAATGGTCAGGTTGCGTCGAAGCAATCAGCCCCAGCATTTT
CDR3: CASSQMVRLRRSNQPQHF

J: TRBJ2-3
D: TRBD2
size: -
V: TRBV29-1
DNA: TGCAGCGTTGTAGCGGGAGCCCCCGGGGATACGCAGTATTTT
CDR3: CSVVAGAPGDTQYF

J: TRBJ2-1
D: TRBD2
size: -
V: TRBV6-5
DNA: TGTGCCAGCAGTTACGATGGAATCCGGGGGGAAGAGCAGTTCTTC
CDR3: CASSYDGIRGEEQFF

J: TRBJ2-1
D: TRBD2
size: -
V: TRBV6-4
DNA: TGTGCCAGCAGTGGCAGTATAGCGGGAGGAGGCAATGAGCAGTTCTTC
CDR3: CASSGSIAGGGNEQFF

J: TRBJ2-7
D: TRBD1
size: -
V: TRBV6-5
DNA: TGTGCCACTCGGACAGGCTCCTACGAGCAGTACTTC
CDR3: CATRTGSYEQYF

J: TRBJ2-7
D: -
size: -
V: TRBV11-3
DNA: TGTGCCAGCAGCTTAGACCGGGACTTACAGCAGTACTTC
CDR3: CASSLDRDLQQYF

J: TRBJ2-7
D: -
size: -
V: TRBV30
DNA: TGTGCCTGGAGTGGTGGAGGGATCGCCTACGAGCAGTACTTC
CDR3: CAWSGGGIAYEQYF

J: TRBJ1-6
D: -
size: -
V: TRBV12-3/TRBV12-4
DNA: TGTGCCAGCAGTTTTAGTTCACCCCTCCACTTT
CDR3: CASSFSSPLHF

J: TRBJ2-3
D: TRBD2
size: once
V: TRBV11-3
DNA: TGTGCCAGCAGCCCGGGGGGATCTCGGGATACGCAGTATTTT
CDR3: CASSPGGSRDTQYF

J: TRBJ2-3
D: TRBD2
size: -
V: TRBV10-1
DNA: TGCGCCAGCAGTAAATCACCGGGACTAGCGGACACAGATACGCAGTATTTT
CDR3: CASSKSPGLADTDTQYF

J: TRBJ2-3
D: TRBD2
size: -
V: TRBV28
DNA: TGTGCCAGCAGAGTAGCGGGAGGAGGTCCATTAGATACGCAGTATTTT
CDR3: CASRVAGGGPLDTQYF

J: TRBJ2-7
D: -
size: -
V: TRBV3-1/TRBV3-2
DNA: TGTGCCAGCAGGGACGACAGGACTGGTGATGAGCAGTACTTC
CDR3: CASRDDRTGDEQYF

J: TRBJ2-1
D: TRBD2
size: -
V: TRBV4-1
DNA: TGCGCCAGCAGCCAAGATTTAAGGACTAGCGCGAACAATGAGCAGTTCTTC
CDR3: CASSQDLRTSANNEQFF

J: TRBJ1-2
D: TRBD1
size: -
V: TRBV7-9
DNA: TGTGCCAGCAGCCCCGGGACAGGGGGCGTTGGCTACACCTTC
CDR3: CASSPGTGGVGYTF

J: TRBJ1-3
D: -
size: -
V: TRBV6-2/TRBV6-3
DNA: TGTGCCAGCAGTTACTCAGGGGACTCTGGAAACACCATATATTTT
CDR3: CASSYSGDSGNTIYF

J: TRBJ2-1
D: TRBD1
size: -
V: TRBV11-2
DNA: TGTGCCAGCAGCCCAATCGGGACAGTACATTCTTACAATGAGCAGTTCTTC
CDR3: CASSPIGTVHSYNEQFF

J: TRBJ2-1
D: -
size: -
V: TRBV7-2
DNA: TGTGCCAGCAGCTTATTCAGAAGCTCCTACAATGAGCAGTTCTTC
CDR3: CASSLFRSSYNEQFF

J: TRBJ2-7
D: -
size: once
V: TRBV6-5
DNA: TGTGCCAGCAGAACCACCGGGACACCTATCTACGAGCAGTACTTC
CDR3: CASRTTGTPIYEQYF

J: TRBJ1-1
D: -
size: -
V: TRBV10-3
DNA: TGTGCCACCTTTGGAGGGGCCGGGGGCACTGAAGCTTTCTTT
CDR3: CATFGGAGGTEAFF

J: TRBJ2-1
D: TRBD2
size: -
V: TRBV19
DNA: TGTGCCAGTAGTGCCCTAGCGGGTGTAATATATTCCTACAATGAGCAGTTCTTC
CDR3: CASSALAGVIYSYNEQFF

J: TRBJ2-7
D: -
size: -
V: TRBV11-2
DNA: TGTGCCAGCAGCTTAGTACCGGAGGAGCAGTACTTC
CDR3: CASSLVPEEQYF

J: TRBJ2-3
D: -
size: -
V: TRBV5-6
DNA: TGTGCCAGCAGTCCAGTGGCCGGGGGCACAGATACGCAGTATTTT
CDR3: CASSPVAGGTDTQYF

J: TRBJ2-2
D: TRBD1
size: -
V: TRBV5-4
DNA: TGTGCCAGCAGCTCGGACAGGATTCACACCGGGGAGCTGTTTTTT
CDR3: CASSSDRIHTGELFF

J: TRBJ1-4
D: TRBD1
size: -
V: TRBV7-9
DNA: TGTGCCAGCAGCGAAACAGGGGCAACTAATGAAAAACTGTTTTTT
CDR3: CASSETGATNEKLFF

J: TRBJ1-1
D: TRBD1
size: once
V: TRBV7-9
DNA: TGTGCCAGCACCTCAGGGGGGACCACTGAAGCTTTCTTT
CDR3: CASTSGGTTEAFF

J: TRBJ2-1
D: -
size: -
V: TRBV14
DNA: TGTGCCAGCAGCCTCCGGCGGGACAATGAGCAGTTCTTC
CDR3: CASSLRRDNEQFF

J: TRBJ2-7
D: TRBD1
size: -
V: TRBV4-3
DNA: TGCGCCAGCAGCCAAGTCGGGACAGGTCGGCACGAGCAGTACTTC
CDR3: CASSQVGTGRHEQYF

J: TRBJ2-6
D: TRBD1
size: -
V: TRBV3-1/TRBV3-2
DNA: TGTGCCAGCAGCCATCGACAGGGGGCCGGCTTTGGGGCCAACGTCCTGACTTTC
CDR3: CASSHRQGAGFGANVLTF

J: TRBJ1-1
D: -
size: -
V: TRBV18
DNA: TGTGCCAGCTCCACCCCGGGTACTGAAGCTTTCTTT
CDR3: CASSTPGTEAFF

J: TRBJ2-5
D: -
size: few
V: TRBV19
DNA: TGTGCCAGTAGGAATACAGGACCGCGGGAGACCCAGTACTTC
CDR3: CASRNTGPRETQYF

J: TRBJ1-1
D: -
size: few
V: TRBV7-9
DNA: TGTGCCAGCAGTAAGGAAAAGCTCAGGGGATTGAACACTGAAGCTTTCTTT
CDR3: CASSKEKLRGLNTEAFF

J: TRBJ1-2
D: -
size: -
V: TRBV3-1/TRBV3-2
DNA: TGTGCCAGCAGCCAGAACGTCATTAGCGGAAATGGCTACACCTTC
CDR3: CASSQNVISGNGYTF

J: TRBJ1-1
D: -
size: -
V: TRBV5-1
DNA: TGCGCCAGCAGCTGGCGGGCCTCGTTATACACTGAAGCTTTCTTT
CDR3: CASSWRASLYTEAFF

J: TRBJ2-2
D: TRBD1
size: -
V: TRBV7-2
DNA: TGTGCCAGCAGCTTACAGGGACAGGGCATCACCGGGGAGTTGTTTTTT
CDR3: CASSLQGQGITGELFF

J: TRBJ1-1
D: -
size: few
V: TRBV28
DNA: TGTGCCAGCAGATACACGGACAGGAACACTGAAGCTTTCTTT
CDR3: CASRYTDRNTEAFF

J: TRBJ2-5
D: -
size: -
V: TRBV30
DNA: TGTGCCTGGAGCGGCCAAGAGACCCAGTACTTC
CDR3: CAWSGQETQYF

J: TRBJ2-7
D: TRBD1
size: -
V: TRBV5-1
DNA: TGCGCCAGCAGCTTGTATCGGACAGGGGGTAACGAGCAGTACTTC
CDR3: CASSLYRTGGNEQYF

J: TRBJ2-3
D: TRBD2
size: -
V: TRBV3-1/TRBV3-2
DNA: TGTGCCAGCAGCCCCCCCACCTGGGCGGGAGGTCGAACAGATACGCAGTATTTT
CDR3: CASSPPTWAGGRTDTQYF

J: TRBJ2-3
D: -
size: -
V: TRBV19
DNA: TGTGCCAGTAGGATGGCGGGAACCACAGATACGCAGTATTTT
CDR3: CASRMAGTTDTQYF

J: TRBJ2-1
D: TRBD2
size: few
V: TRBV6-1
DNA: TGTGCCAGCAGTGAGCGGGGGAATGAGCAGTTCTTC
CDR3: CASSERGNEQFF

J: TRBJ1-5
D: -
size: few
V: TRBV19
DNA: TGTGCCAGTGGATACAGGGTAGGCCAGCCCCAGCATTTT
CDR3: CASGYRVGQPQHF

J: TRBJ2-2
D: -
size: -
V: TRBV10-3
DNA: TGTGCCATCAGTGAGGGGGGCCTCCCCCGGGAGCTGTTTTTT
CDR3: CAISEGGLPRELFF

J: TRBJ1-4
D: TRBD1
size: -
V: TRBV27
DNA: TGTGCCAGCGGGCGGACAGGGAGTAGGCCTAATGAAAAACTGTTTTTT
CDR3: CASGRTGSRPNEKLFF